Given below is one T cell receptor (beta chain) in context. Its target is not known. This entry comes from a study of beta chain features in type 1 diabetes. Study as a whole: Across every sample, around 98 million sorted cells were examined in total.

Sorted CD4+ subsets: naive, central memory, regulatory, stem cell-like memory (CD45RO/CCR7/CD25/CD127/CD95/CD27 panel). Sorting produced populations that all topped 98% purity. Since all of the isolated RNA was reverse transcribed, expressed TCRB transcripts were what got sequenced. Generated by immunoSEQ multiplex PCR, the TCRdb table keeps only in-frame clones and is missing some. Among under 800,000 clones, roughly a sixth were seen once, and the ten largest hold 0.09% to 0.095%. Points from the study as a whole: It was among patients, rather than healthy donors, that naive, central memory and Treg TCRB repertoires appeared more similar.

Sequenced sample: naive CD4+ T cells from blood. This sequence originates from a man between 18 and 29 years old in good health.

CDR3: CAWSVQLSGNTIYF. In nucleotides, the CDR3 is TGTGCCTGGAGTGTACAACTCTCTGGAAACACCATATATTTT. This chain connects TRBV30 to TRBJ1-3, with D uncertain. Looked up from germline, CDR1 is GTSNPN and CDR2 is SVGIG (reference sequence). The CDR3 has 14 amino acids. The ends were cut back, 0 bases at V and 0 bases at J, with 6 bases in the middle. The full variable domain, completed using reference TRBV30 and TRBJ1-3, is SQTIHQWPATLVQPVGSPLSLECTVEGTSNPNLYWYRQAAGRGLQLLFYSVGIGQISSEVPQNLSASRPQDRQFILSSKKLLLSDSGFYLCAWSVQLSGNTIYFGEGSWLTVV.